This T cell receptor beta chain was sequenced in a study of CD8 T cells in ankylosing spondylitis. Study results and limitations: With a CD8+ phenotype, disease-linked clones were relatively rare in peripheral blood. Characteristic of ankylosing spondylitis blood, it appeared, was a TCR beta motif comprising eight highly homologous variants. It was reported that disease-linked clones were significantly enriched in matched ankylosing spondylitis synovial fluid.

A quantitative 5'-RACE method, one with molecular barcodes, was used to make TCR beta libraries. MiXCR was run by TCRdb on the 5' RACE reads, yielding one entry per CDR3 protein. The sample holds 650,000 to 800,000 distinct CDR3 sequences; around a fifth are singletons and the top ten take around 20%. This clonotype came up many times. As yet, its antigen is unknown. The sequencing input was blood, either unsorted or a sorted T cell fraction (not recorded which). This clonotype originated in a male donor with ankylosing spondylitis.

The CDR3, as DNA: TGCGCCAGCAGCTTAACGACAGGGTCCTACAATGAGCAGTTCTTC. Translated, it gives CASSLTTGSYNEQFF. The genes are TRBV5-1 and TRBJ2-1; 7 bases line up with TRBD1. CDR1 is SGHRS, CDR2 YFSETQ, per germline. Trimming removed 2 bases from V and 1 base from J; junction bases left unmatched: 3. This CDR3 contains 15 residues.